Listed below are T cell receptor beta chains from one sample, sequenced in a study of cytomegalovirus exposure and HLA in healthy donors. Method: immunoSEQ multiplex PCR; TCRdb's copy keeps in-frame clones and lacks some. The sample includes 100,000 or so clones, about 16% seen only once; the top ten take over 0.8%. The sample was PBMCs. The receptors stem from a female donor in good health and CMV-seronegative. CDR3s include the opening cysteine and the closing phenylalanine or tryptophan. D genes are given only for firm matches. Expanded clones get a size class; other rows say once, few or many, or leave the size out.

j_call v_call clone_size d_call cdr3_length cdr3_nt cdr3_aa
TRBJ2-3 TRBV19 . . 15 TGTGCCAGTAGTCTGGGACAATATTTACCAGATACGCAGTATTTT CASSLGQYLPDTQYF
TRBJ2-7 TRBV7-2 few TRBD2 14 TGTGCCAGCAGCTTAGCGGGGGGGACCTACGAGCAGTACTTC CASSLAGGTYEQYF
TRBJ1-1 TRBV25-1 few . 13 TGTGCCAGCAGAAGCGACAGTTACACTGAAGCTTTCTTT CASRSDSYTEAFF
TRBJ1-5 TRBV6-5 . TRBD1 15 TGTGCCAGCAGCCTGGACAGGGGGCTTAGTCAGCCCCAGCATTTT CASSLDRGLSQPQHF
TRBJ2-1 TRBV28 few TRBD2 15 TGTGCCAGCAGTTTTACTAGCGGGGATAACAATGAGCAGTTCTTC CASSFTSGDNNEQFF
TRBJ1-2 TRBV18 . . 17 TGTGCCAGCTCACCATCGGTGACAGTAACACTACGGAATGGCTACACCTTC CASSPSVTVTLRNGYTF
TRBJ2-1 TRBV7-9 few TRBD1 16 TGTGCCAGCAGCTTTCGGACAGGGGTTTTCCACAATGAGCAGTTCTTC CASSFRTGVFHNEQFF
TRBJ2-7 TRBV30 . . 14 TGTGCCTGGAGTACCGGGACTGGGAGCTACGAGCAGTACTTC CAWSTGTGSYEQYF
TRBJ1-2 TRBV29-1 few . 12 TGCAGCGCCGGATGGGGAGACTATGGCTACACCTTC CSAGWGDYGYTF
TRBJ2-2 TRBV28 . . 12 TGTGCCAGCACGTCAGGGATCGGGGAGCTGTTTTTT CASTSGIGELFF
TRBJ2-3 TRBV7-9 few . 15 TGTGCCAGCAGCTTCGTCAGGGGGAGGACAGATACGCAGTATTTT CASSFVRGRTDTQYF
TRBJ2-6 TRBV27 . . 17 TGTGCCAGCAGTTTAGGGGCAGGGGAACCTGGGGCCAACGTCCTGACTTTC CASSLGAGEPGANVLTF
TRBJ1-4 TRBV7-2 few TRBD1 15 TGTGCCAGTCAAGGGACAGCAACAACTAATGAAAAACTGTTTTTT CASQGTATTNEKLFF
TRBJ1-2 TRBV5-6 few TRBD1 14 TGTGCCAGCAGCTTGCAGGGGGCGGAGTATGGCTACACCTTC CASSLQGAEYGYTF
TRBJ1-1 TRBV29-1 few . 14 TGCAGCGTAGCCTCTGGGGCCGCGAACACTGAAGCTTTCTTT CSVASGAANTEAFF
TRBJ2-1 TRBV13 few TRBD1 16 TGTGCCAGCAGCTCGACCGGGACAGGGTCAAGGAATGAGCAGTTCTTC CASSSTGTGSRNEQFF
TRBJ2-2 TRBV19 few TRBD1 15 TGTGCCAGTAGTTTGGACAGGAGGAACACCGGGGAGCTGTTTTTT CASSLDRRNTGELFF
TRBJ2-6 TRBV19 . TRBD2 16 TGTGCCAGACGGGGAGGGGAACCTTCTGGGGCCAACGTCCTGACTTTC CARRGGEPSGANVLTF
TRBJ2-1 TRBV5-4 many . 12 TGTGCCAGCAGCTCGGGAGTCAATGAGCAGTTCTTC CASSSGVNEQFF
TRBJ1-2 TRBV6-4 . TRBD1 15 TGTGCCAGCACCGACTCCAGGACAGGGACCTATGGCTACACCTTC CASTDSRTGTYGYTF
TRBJ1-3 TRBV7-9 . . 18 TGTGCCAGCAGCTTAGTAGGCGGGACCGCTTTTCCCGAAAACACCATATATTTT CASSLVGGTAFPENTIYF
TRBJ1-6 TRBV11-2 . . 15 TGTGCCAGCAGCCGGCCGGGTATAGATAATTCACCCCTCCACTTT CASSRPGIDNSPLHF
TRBJ2-3 TRBV28 . . 14 TGTGCCAGCAGTTCTAGCCTACCCACAGATACGCAGTATTTT CASSSSLPTDTQYF
TRBJ2-7 TRBV2 . . 10 TGTGCCAGCGGAGTCTACGAGCAGTACTTC CASGVYEQYF
TRBJ2-7 TRBV18 few TRBD1 15 TGTGCCAGCTCACCAACGGGACAGGGGGCGGGTGAGCAGTACTTC CASSPTGQGAGEQYF
TRBJ2-5 TRBV2 . . 13 TGTGCCAGCAGTGGACAGGTCCAAGAGACCCAGTACTTC CASSGQVQETQYF
TRBJ2-7 TRBV4-3 . TRBD2 16 TGCGCCAGCAGCCAAGACCGGATAGCGGGAGCCTACGAGCAGTACTTC CASSQDRIAGAYEQYF
TRBJ1-5 TRBV19 . . 15 TGTGCCAGTAGTATACGTTCGACAGCTGGGGAGCCCCAGCATTTT CASSIRSTAGEPQHF
TRBJ1-2 TRBV25-1 . . 11 TGTGCCACCCGGTGGGCCTATGGCTACACCTTC CATRWAYGYTF
TRBJ2-7 TRBV9 few TRBD2 17 TGTGCCAGCAGCCCCACCCTAGAGGGCGGGGGAGGCTACGAGCAGTACTTC CASSPTLEGGGGYEQYF
TRBJ2-7 TRBV28 . . 17 TGTGCCAGCAGTTTACCCCCACGTTGGCAGGGGTTCTACGAGCAGTACTTC CASSLPPRWQGFYEQYF
TRBJ2-2 TRBV4-1 . TRBD2 16 TGCGCCAGCAGCCAAGACCCGGGACTAGGAACCGGGGAGCTGTTTTTT CASSQDPGLGTGELFF
TRBJ2-4 TRBV7-9 . TRBD2 15 TGTGCCAGCAGCTTAGCGGTTAGGGAGGGGAACATTCAGTACTTC CASSLAVREGNIQYF
TRBJ1-2 TRBV6-5 few . 15 TGTGCCAGCAGTTACTCGTACAGGGAGTTCTATGGCTACACCTTC CASSYSYREFYGYTF
TRBJ1-1 TRBV28 few . 12 TGTGCCAGCAGTCCCGTGGGCTCTGAAGCTTTCTTT CASSPVGSEAFF
TRBJ1-4 TRBV18 few . 16 TGTGCCAGCTCACGAACCCCTCAGGCAACTAATGAAAAACTGTTTTTT CASSRTPQATNEKLFF
TRBJ1-5 TRBV2 . . 13 TGTGCCAGCAGTCTTAGGGGAGGCCAGCCCCAGCATTTT CASSLRGGQPQHF
TRBJ1-4 TRBV6-6 few . 12 TGTGCCAGCGCGGGGGTTAATGAAAAACTGTTTTTT CASAGVNEKLFF
TRBJ2-5 TRBV29-1 . . 12 TGCAGCGTTGGGGGGCTCCAAGAGACCCAGTACTTC CSVGGLQETQYF
TRBJ2-7 TRBV27 . TRBD2 14 TGTGCCAGCAGTTTAACTAGCGGGAGTCCCGAGCAGTACTTC CASSLTSGSPEQYF
TRBJ2-5 TRBV28 . . 13 TGTGCCAGCAGTTTATGGCAGAAAGAGACCCAGTACTTC CASSLWQKETQYF
TRBJ1-5 TRBV6-1 few TRBD1 14 TGTGCCAGCAGTGGACAGGGCCAGGATCAGCCCCAGCATTTT CASSGQGQDQPQHF
TRBJ2-7 TRBV5-4 . TRBD1 13 TGTGCCAGCAGACGGACAGGGGCGTACGAGCAGTACTTC CASRRTGAYEQYF
TRBJ2-1 TRBV7-3 . TRBD2 18 TGTGCCAGCAGCTTGACTCCGACTAGCCGTAGCTCCTACAATGAGCAGTTCTTC CASSLTPTSRSSYNEQFF
TRBJ1-6 TRBV5-1 few TRBD1 14 TGCGCCAGCAGCCCGACAGGGCTTGATTCACCCCTCCACTTT CASSPTGLDSPLHF
TRBJ1-3 TRBV5-1 . . 14 TGCGCCAGCAGCTTTGACATTACTGGAAACACCATATATTTT CASSFDITGNTIYF
TRBJ2-5 TRBV7-8 few TRBD2 18 TGTGCCAGCAGCTCATACTCCTCACTAGCGGGGGCTGGAGAGACCCAGTACTTC CASSSYSSLAGAGETQYF
TRBJ1-4 TRBV2 . TRBD1 13 TGTGCCAGCAGTCCAGGGGGTAATGAAAAACTGTTTTTT CASSPGGNEKLFF
TRBJ1-1 TRBV6-5 . . 13 TGTGCCAGCAGTTACGGCGTGACTTCAGAAGCTTTCTTT CASSYGVTSEAFF
TRBJ2-7 TRBV7-2 . TRBD2 16 TGTGCCAGCAGCCCGCGGGGGGTAGCGGGAGGATACGAGCAGTACTTC CASSPRGVAGGYEQYF
TRBJ1-5 TRBV19 . . 14 TGTGCCAGTATGGGCCGCCAGGCCAATCAGCCCCAGCATTTT CASMGRQANQPQHF
TRBJ2-7 TRBV6-1 few TRBD1 13 TGTGCCAGCAGACAGGGGGCGGGGGACGAGCAGTACTTC CASRQGAGDEQYF
TRBJ1-1 TRBV5-8 few . 15 TGTGCCAGCAGCCCTGGGGACAACGCGAACACTGAAGCTTTCTTT CASSPGDNANTEAFF
TRBJ1-6 TRBV23-1 few . 15 TGCGCCAGCAGTCAATGGGGGGAAGATAATTCACCCCTCCACTTT CASSQWGEDNSPLHF
TRBJ1-1 TRBV27 few . 13 TGTGCCAGCAGTCAGGGGCCAAACACTGAAGCTTTCTTT CASSQGPNTEAFF